This record concerns one T cell receptor (beta chain) sequence. Its antigen target is currently unknown. Base qualities are not provided; no much larger clone lies one nucleotide away. Taken from cysteine to phenylalanine, the CDR3 has 15 residues. Solely the CDR3 DNA is kept, with 45 bases framed from the first base. Sequences SGDLS (CDR1) and YYNGEE (CDR2) are obtained from the germline V gene. Germline trimming: 3 bases from V, 2 bases from J; junction bases outside gene matches: 4. For the CD8 naive samples, CD45RO-negative cells were positively selected for CCR7, yielding a CD45RA+CCR7+ population from which TemRA cells were excluded. Donors were healthy HIV-negative adults with no recently reported acute infections or vaccinations. Every donor was a Caucasian adult living in Nashville, Tennessee, USA. Blood was obtained by leukapheresis, after which PBMCs were separated by Ficoll-Histopaque density gradient centrifugation and cryopreserved in liquid nitrogen vapor phase. Analytical flow cytometry was used to check the purity and quantity of each magnetically sorted T cell population. From each sorted fraction, genomic DNA was isolated and quantified by UV absorbance on a Nanodrop 2000c.

Using the deep immunoSEQ assay, multiplex PCR amplified TCR CDR3 regions from genomic DNA. For each cell subset, the extracted genomic DNA was distributed evenly across all wells of several immunoSEQ 96-well plates, and each plate served as one replicate. For sorted subsets, each replicate PCR was loaded with approximately 0.2 ug genomic DNA, equivalent to 25,000 to 30,000 T cell genomes. The purified libraries were quantified using a Qubit 3.0 fluorometer, sized with a Bioanalyzer 2100, and then quantified again using the KAPA Library Quantification kit. Every immunoSEQ 96-well plate was sequenced on a separate single-read 150-cycle Illumina NextSeq 550 flow cell. In the source study's methods: Because only junctional sequences without quality scores were contained in the immunoSEQ output, filtering matching that applied to full-length reads could not be performed. Sequences were annotated with PyIR, a Python wrapper for IgBLAST v1.9, and V/J genes and CDR3 were assigned using IMGT germline references. Reads were removed for weak V/J assignments (E-value above 1e-6), missing CDR3, stop codons, out-of-frame junctions, or ambiguous translated residues. V3J clonotypes were defined as sequences sharing the same inferred V gene, J gene, and CDR3 amino acid sequence. Percentage overlap between repertoires was calculated by dividing the number of shared unique clonotypes by the size of the smaller repertoire. Richness of each repertoire was evaluated using RTK rarefaction, the Chao1 estimator, and Recon v2.1 estimates of unobserved clonotypes. OLGA was used to compute generation probabilities for all TCRbeta clonotypes that the gDNA method yielded from a handful of donors. TCRdb stores this immuneACCESS table with in-frame sequences only. Part of the clones is absent; in the studies checked, under half of the shortfall reflects unresolved V genes, and no reason is known for the rest. The V and J calls and the clone size are those of that table, but D and trimming were determined from the DNA. The sample contains roughly 2 million clones, about 95% of them found a single time. Roughly 1.1% of the sample is held by the ten biggest clonotypes.

The entry originates in a study of shared clonotypes between healthy human individuals (dated by TCRdb to 2020 to 2022). At the level of the whole study: A couple of women and a few men aged 18 to 49 years were included in the cohort. To estimate repertoire size and how much clonotypes are shared between individuals, the study performed deep sequencing of blood TCR repertoires from roughly five healthy adults. Each donor's leukapheresis produced roughly between about 0.9 and 9.5 billion PBMCs. To increase sequencing depth and limit assay-specific biases, different laboratories used diverse techniques to prepare libraries and sequence TCR repertoires. For each donor, CD4 naive and CD4 memory were each given three plates, CD8 naive was given two plates, and CD8 memory was given one plate.

Summary of the overall study and its limitations: Based on pairwise subsampling, the degree of clonotype sharing among donors was expected to be affected by sequencing depth. Compared with non-shared clonotypes, clonotypes shared by all four sorted-subset donors had higher generation probabilities. Rarefaction of sorted-subset datasets indicated incomplete sequencing despite the large sequencing depth. Sampling was restricted to blood, and TCR repertoires in tissues likely differ from the TCR repertoires found in blood. When several donors were compared, the shared fraction of clonotypes was about 5.5% for naive CD4, roughly 3.4% for naive CD8, more than 2% for memory CD4, and roughly 0.4% for memory CD8. Because the study included only a small number of donors, the genetic and exposure-history diversity represented was limited. Naive subsets generally had larger estimated clonotype richness than memory subsets did.

This clonotype was sampled from a young man in good health. Sequenced: naive CD8+ T cells sorted from blood. Taken with the paper, the label for cell subset or site translates to: CD45RA+CCR7+. The chain is made from TRBV9 and TRBJ2-5; the junction holds 10 bases that match TRBD2. CDR3 region: CASSGLAGAQETQYF. The DNA sequence follows: TGTGCCAGCAGCGGGCTAGCGGGGGCACAAGAGACCCAGTACTTC. Where the CDR3 stops, the reference TRBV9 and TRBJ2-5 genes take over; the full variable domain is DSGVTQTPKHLITATGQRVTLRCSPRSGDLSVYWYQQSLDQGLQFLIQYYNGEERAKGNILERFSAQQFPDLHSELNLSSLELGDSALYFCASSGLAGAQETQYFGPGTRLLVL.